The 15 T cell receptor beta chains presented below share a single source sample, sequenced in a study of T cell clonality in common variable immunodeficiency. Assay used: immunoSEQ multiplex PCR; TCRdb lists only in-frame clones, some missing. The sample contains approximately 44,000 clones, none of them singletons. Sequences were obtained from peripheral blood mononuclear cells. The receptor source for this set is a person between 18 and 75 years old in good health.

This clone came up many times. The DNA read from the CDR3 is TGCAGTGCTAGACGACAGGGTCACCCTGAA. It translates to CSARRQGHPE. The CDR3 in its entirety is CSARRQGHPEAFF. V is TRBV20-1 and J is TRBJ1-1, with 7 bases fitting TRBD1. The read terminates 3 residues before the CDR3 end, so the remaining end is supplied by the germline J gene. This CDR3 contains 13 residues. Germline CDR1 is DFQATT and CDR2 is SNEGSKA (reference sequence). V was pared by 2 bases and J by 6 bases, with 6 bases of the junction left unmatched.

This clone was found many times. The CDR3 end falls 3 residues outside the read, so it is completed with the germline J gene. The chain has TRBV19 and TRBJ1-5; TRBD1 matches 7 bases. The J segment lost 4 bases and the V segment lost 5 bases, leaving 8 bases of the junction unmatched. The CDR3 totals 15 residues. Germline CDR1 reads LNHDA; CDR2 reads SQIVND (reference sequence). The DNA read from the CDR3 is TGTGCCAGTAGTGACCGGGACAGCCCAAATCAGCCC. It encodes CASSDRDSPNQP. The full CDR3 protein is CASSDRDSPNQPQHF.

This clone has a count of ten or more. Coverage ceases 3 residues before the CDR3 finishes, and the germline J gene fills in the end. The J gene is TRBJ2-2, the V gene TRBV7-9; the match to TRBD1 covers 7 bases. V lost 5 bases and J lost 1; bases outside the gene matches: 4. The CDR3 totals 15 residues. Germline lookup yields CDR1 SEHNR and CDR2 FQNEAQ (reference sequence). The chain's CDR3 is CASSDRDRNTGELFF. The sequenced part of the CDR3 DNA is TGTGCCAGCAGCGATCGGGACAGGAACACCGGGGAG. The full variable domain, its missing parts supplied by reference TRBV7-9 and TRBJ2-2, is DTGVSQNPRHKITKRGQNVTFRCDPISEHNRLYWYRQTLGQGPEFLTYFQNEAQLEKSRLLSDRFSAERPKGSFSTLEIQRTEQGDSAMYLCASSDRDRNTGELFFGEGSRLTVL.

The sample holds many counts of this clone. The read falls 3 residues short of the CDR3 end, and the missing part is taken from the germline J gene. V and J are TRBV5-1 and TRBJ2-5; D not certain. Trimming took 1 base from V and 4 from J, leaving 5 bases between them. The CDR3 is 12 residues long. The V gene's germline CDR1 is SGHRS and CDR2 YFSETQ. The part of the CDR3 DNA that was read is TGCGCCAGCAGCTTGCCCCGAGAGACC. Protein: CASSLPRET. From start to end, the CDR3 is CASSLPRETQYF.

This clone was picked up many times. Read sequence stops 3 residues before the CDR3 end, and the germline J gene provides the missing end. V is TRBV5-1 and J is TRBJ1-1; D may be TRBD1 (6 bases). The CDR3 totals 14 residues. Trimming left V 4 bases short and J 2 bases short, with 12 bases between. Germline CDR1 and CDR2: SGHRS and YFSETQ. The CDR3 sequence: CASSTLTGNTEAFF. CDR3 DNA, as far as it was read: TGCGCCAGCAGCACGCTGACAGGAAACACTGAA.

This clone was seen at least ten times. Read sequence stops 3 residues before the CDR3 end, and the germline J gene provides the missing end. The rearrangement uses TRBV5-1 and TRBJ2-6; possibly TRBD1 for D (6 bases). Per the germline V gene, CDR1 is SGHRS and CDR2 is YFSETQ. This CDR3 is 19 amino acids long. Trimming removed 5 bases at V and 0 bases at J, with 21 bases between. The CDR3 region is CASRAFMGHPSSGANVLTF. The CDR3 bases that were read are TGCGCCAGCAGAGCATTCATGGGACATCCCTCCTCTGGGGCCAACGTC.

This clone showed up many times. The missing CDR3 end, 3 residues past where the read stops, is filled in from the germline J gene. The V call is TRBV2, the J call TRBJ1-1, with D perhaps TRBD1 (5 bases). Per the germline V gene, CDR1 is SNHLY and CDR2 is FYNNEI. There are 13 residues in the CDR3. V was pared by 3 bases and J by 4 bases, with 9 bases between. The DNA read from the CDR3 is TGTGCCAGCAGTGAGGGGAGGGGCACTGAA. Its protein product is CASSEGRGTE. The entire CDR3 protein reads CASSEGRGTEAFF.

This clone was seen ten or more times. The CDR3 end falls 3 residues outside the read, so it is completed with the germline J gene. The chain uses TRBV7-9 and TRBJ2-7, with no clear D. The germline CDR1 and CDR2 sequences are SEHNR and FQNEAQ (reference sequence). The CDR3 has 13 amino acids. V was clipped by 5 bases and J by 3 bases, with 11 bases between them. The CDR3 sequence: CASSRSRNYEQYF. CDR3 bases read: TGTGCCAGCAGCCGGTCCCGCAACTACGAG.

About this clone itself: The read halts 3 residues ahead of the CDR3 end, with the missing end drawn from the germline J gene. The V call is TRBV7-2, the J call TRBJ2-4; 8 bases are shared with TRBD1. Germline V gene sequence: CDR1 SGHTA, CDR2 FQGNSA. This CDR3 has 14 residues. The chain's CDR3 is CASSLKGQGHGQYF. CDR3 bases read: TGTGCCAGCAGCTTAAAAGGACAGGGCCATGGT. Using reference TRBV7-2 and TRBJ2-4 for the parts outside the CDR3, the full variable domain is GAGVSQSPSNKVTEKGKDVELRCDPISGHTALYWYRQSLGQGLEFLIYFQGNSAPDKSGLPSDRFSAERTGGSVSTLTIQRTQQEDSAVYLCASSLKGQGHGQYFGAGTRLSVL.

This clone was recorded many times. The covered CDR3 bases are TGTGCCAGCAGCTTAGGGGACAGACCTAACTATGGC. As protein: CASSLGDRPNYG. Given in full, the CDR3 is CASSLGDRPNYGYTF. The chain has TRBV11-3 and TRBJ1-2, with 7 positions matching TRBD1. The CDR3 end falls 3 residues outside the read, so it is completed with the germline J gene. From germline, CDR1 is SGHNT and CDR2 YENEEA. J was trimmed by 0 bases and V by 1 base; bases with no gene match: 2. The CDR3 is made up of 15 amino acids.

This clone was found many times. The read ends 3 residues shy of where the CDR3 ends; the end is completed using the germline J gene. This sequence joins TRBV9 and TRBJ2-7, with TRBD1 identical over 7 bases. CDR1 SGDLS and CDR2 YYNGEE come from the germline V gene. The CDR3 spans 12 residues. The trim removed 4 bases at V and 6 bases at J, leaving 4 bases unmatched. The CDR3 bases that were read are TGTGCCAGCAGCCCGACAGGGATCGAG. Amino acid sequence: CASSPTGIE. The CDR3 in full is CASSPTGIEQYF.

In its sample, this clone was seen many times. Incomplete CDR3 DNA: TGTGCCAGCAGCTTAGGAGGGGGGGGCCTTACCGGGGAG. This sequence encodes CASSLGGGGLTGE. The whole CDR3 sequence is CASSLGGGGLTGELFF. The V call is TRBV7-6, the J call TRBJ2-2, with D perhaps TRBD2 (7 bases). The missing CDR3 end, 3 residues past where the read stops, is filled in from the germline J gene. The V end lost 1 base, the J end lost 5 bases, and 14 bases lay between the germline ends. Per germline, CDR1 SGHVS and CDR2 FNYEAQ. This CDR3 comprises 16 residues.

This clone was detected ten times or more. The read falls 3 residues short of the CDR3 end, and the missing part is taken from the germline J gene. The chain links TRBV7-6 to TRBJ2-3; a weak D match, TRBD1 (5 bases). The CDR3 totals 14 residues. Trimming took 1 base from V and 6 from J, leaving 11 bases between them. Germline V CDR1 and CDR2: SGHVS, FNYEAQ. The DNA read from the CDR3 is TGTGCCAGCAGCTTAGAAGGGGTGGTGGATACG. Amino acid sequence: CASSLEGVVDT. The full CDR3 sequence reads CASSLEGVVDTQYF. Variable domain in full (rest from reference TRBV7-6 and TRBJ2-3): GAGVSQSPRYKVTKRGQDVALRCDPISGHVSLYWYRQALGQGPEFLTYFNYEAQQDKSGLPNDRFSAERPEGSISTLTIQRTEQRDSAMYRCASSLEGVVDTQYFGPGTRLTVL.

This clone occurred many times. The CDR3 bases that were read are TGCAGTGCCATTAGTGGGCGGGAAAGCACAGATACG. Amino acid sequence: CSAISGRESTDT. In full, the CDR3 is CSAISGRESTDTQYF. The chain combines TRBV20-1 with TRBJ2-3; a weak D match, TRBD2 (6 bases). The read ends 3 residues shy of where the CDR3 ends; the end is completed using the germline J gene. This CDR3 has 15 residues. Germline V gene data show CDR1 as DFQATT and CDR2 as SNEGSKA (reference sequence). Between the trimmed V and J ends, which lost 6 bases and 0 bases, there was a span of 16 bases.

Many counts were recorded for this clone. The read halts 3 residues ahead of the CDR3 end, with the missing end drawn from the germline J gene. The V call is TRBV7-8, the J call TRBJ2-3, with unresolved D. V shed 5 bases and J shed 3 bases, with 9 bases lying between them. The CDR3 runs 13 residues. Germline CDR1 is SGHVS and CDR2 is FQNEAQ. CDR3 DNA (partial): TGTGCCAGCAGCCCTCCTAAGACAGATACG. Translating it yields CASSPPKTDT. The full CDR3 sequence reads CASSPPKTDTQYF.